The present T cell receptor beta chain was sequenced within a study of CD8 T cell repertoires and HIV-1 epitope variants. Worth noting for this clone: No antigen is known for it.

The data were produced by immunoSEQ multiplex PCR, yet TCRdb's version contains in-frame clones alone and is incomplete. Found here are about 5,000 clones, over 65% of them singletons; the top ten hold roughly 45%. CDR3 size: 13 residues. Trimming pared 3 bases from V and 5 bases from J, leaving 7 bases between. Per the germline V gene, CDR1 is MDHEN and CDR2 is SYDVKM. This rearrangement joins TRBV28 to TRBJ1-4; no clear D. The TCR comes from a male donor with HIV. Sequencing input: cultured CD8+ T cells derived from PBMCs. In DNA, the CDR3 is TGTGCCAGCAGTTTTGTAGGGAATGAAAAACTGTTTTTT. This encodes CASSFVGNEKLFF.